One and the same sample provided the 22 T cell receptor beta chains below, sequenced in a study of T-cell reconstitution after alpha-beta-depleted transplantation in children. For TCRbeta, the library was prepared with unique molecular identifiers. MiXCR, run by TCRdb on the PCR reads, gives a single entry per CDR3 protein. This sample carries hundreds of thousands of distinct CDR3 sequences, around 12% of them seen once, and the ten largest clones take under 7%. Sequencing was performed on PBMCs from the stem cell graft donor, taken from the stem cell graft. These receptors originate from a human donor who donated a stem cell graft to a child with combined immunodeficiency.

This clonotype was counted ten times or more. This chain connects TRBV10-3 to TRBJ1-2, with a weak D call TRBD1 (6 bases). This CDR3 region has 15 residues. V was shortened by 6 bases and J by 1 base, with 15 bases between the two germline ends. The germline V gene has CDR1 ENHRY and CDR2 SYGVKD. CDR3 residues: CAISGGLHLNYGYTF. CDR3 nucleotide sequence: TGTGCCATCAGCGGGGGGCTTCACCTTAACTATGGCTACACCTTC.

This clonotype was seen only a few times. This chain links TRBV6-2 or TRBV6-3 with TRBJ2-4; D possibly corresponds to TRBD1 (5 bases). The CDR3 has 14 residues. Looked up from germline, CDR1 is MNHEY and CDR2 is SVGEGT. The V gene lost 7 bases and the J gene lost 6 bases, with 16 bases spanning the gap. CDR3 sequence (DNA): TGTGCCAGCACCATTGACAGATCGGGAAACATTCAGTACTTC. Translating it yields CASTIDRSGNIQYF.

CDR3 sequence: CASSLTGSHYEQYF. CDR3 bases: TGTGCCAGCAGTTTAACAGGCAGCCACTACGAGCAGTACTTC. The V and J genes are TRBV28 and TRBJ2-7, with D possibly TRBD1 on 5 matching bases. The CDR3 runs to 14 residues. V was clipped by 2 bases and J by 3 bases, with 11 bases between them. Germline V gene lookup returns CDR1 MDHEN and CDR2 SYDVKM.

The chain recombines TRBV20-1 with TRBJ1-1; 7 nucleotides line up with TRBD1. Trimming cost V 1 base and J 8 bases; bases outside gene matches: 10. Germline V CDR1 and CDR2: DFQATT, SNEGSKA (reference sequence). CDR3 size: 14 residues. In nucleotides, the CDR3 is TGCAGTGCTAGAGGGGGGGACAGTTCATGGGAAGCTTTCTTT. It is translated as CSARGGDSSWEAFF.

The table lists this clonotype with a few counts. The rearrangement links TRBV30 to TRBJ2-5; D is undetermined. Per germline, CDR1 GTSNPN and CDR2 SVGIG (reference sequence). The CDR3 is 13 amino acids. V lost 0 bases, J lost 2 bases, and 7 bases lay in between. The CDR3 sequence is CAWSVLDQETQYF. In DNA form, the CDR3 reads TGTGCCTGGAGTGTACTGGATCAAGAGACCCAGTACTTC. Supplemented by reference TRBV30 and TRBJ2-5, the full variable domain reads SQTIHQWPATLVQPVGSPLSLECTVEGTSNPNLYWYRQAAGRGLQLLFYSVGIGQISSEVPQNLSASRPQDRQFILSSKKLLLSDSGFYLCAWSVLDQETQYFGPGTRLLVL.

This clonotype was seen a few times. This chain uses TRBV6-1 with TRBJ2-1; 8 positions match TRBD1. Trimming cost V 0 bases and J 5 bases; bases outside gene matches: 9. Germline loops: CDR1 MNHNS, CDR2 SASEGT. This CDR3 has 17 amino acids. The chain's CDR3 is CASSEALGQGVNNEQFF. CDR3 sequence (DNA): TGTGCCAGCAGTGAAGCTCTAGGACAGGGCGTGAACAATGAGCAGTTCTTC.

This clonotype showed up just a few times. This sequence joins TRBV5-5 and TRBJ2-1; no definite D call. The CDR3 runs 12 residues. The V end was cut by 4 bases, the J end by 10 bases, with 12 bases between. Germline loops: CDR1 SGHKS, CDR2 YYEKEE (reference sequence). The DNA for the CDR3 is TGTGCCAGCAGCAAATCCCTTCTGGAGCAGTTCTTC. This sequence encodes CASSKSLLEQFF. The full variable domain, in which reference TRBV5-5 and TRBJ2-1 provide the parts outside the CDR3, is DAGVTQSPTHLIKTRGQQVTLRCSPISGHKSVSWYQQVLGQGPQFIFQYYEKEERGRGNFPDRFSARQFPNYSSELNVNALLLGDSALYLCASSKSLLEQFFGPGTRLTVL.

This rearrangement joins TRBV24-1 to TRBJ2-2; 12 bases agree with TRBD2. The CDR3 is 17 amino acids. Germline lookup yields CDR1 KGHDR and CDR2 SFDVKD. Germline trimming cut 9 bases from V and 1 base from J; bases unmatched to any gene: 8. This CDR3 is CATLTTSGGRNTGELFF. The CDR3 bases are TGTGCCACCCTCACGACTAGCGGGGGCCGGAACACCGGGGAGCTGTTTTTT.

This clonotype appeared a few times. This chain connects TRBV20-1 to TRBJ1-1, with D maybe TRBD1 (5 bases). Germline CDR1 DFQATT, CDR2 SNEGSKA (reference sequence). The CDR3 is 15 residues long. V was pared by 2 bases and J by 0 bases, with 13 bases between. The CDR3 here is CSARPGLLMNTEAFF. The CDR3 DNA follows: TGCAGTGCTAGACCGGGACTGCTCATGAACACTGAAGCTTTCTTT.

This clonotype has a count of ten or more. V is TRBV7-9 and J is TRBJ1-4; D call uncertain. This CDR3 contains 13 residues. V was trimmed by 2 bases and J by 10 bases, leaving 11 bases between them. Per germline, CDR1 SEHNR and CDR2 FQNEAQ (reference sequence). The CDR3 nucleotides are TGTGCCAGCAGCTTAAATGGGTTCGGAAAACTGTTTTTT. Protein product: CASSLNGFGKLFF.

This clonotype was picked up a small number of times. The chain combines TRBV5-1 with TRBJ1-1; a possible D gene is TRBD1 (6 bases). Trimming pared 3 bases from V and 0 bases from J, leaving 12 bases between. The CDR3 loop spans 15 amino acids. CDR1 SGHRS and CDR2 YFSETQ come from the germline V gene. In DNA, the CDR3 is TGCGCCAGCAGCTCCGCGGGACACCTGAACACTGAAGCTTTCTTT. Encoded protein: CASSSAGHLNTEAFF.

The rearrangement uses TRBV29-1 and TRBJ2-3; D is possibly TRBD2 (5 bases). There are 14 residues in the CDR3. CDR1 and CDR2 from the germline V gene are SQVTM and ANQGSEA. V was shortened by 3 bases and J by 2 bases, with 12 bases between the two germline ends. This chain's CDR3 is CSVDEGVSTDTQYF. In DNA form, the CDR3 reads TGCAGCGTTGATGAGGGAGTTTCCACAGATACGCAGTATTTT.

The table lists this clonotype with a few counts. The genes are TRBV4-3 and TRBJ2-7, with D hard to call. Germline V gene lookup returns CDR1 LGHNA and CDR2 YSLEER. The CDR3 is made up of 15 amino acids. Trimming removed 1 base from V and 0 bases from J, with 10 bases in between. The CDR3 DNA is TGCGCCAGCAGCCAAGGTGGCGGTCGCTCCTACGAGCAGTACTTC. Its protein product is CASSQGGGRSYEQYF.

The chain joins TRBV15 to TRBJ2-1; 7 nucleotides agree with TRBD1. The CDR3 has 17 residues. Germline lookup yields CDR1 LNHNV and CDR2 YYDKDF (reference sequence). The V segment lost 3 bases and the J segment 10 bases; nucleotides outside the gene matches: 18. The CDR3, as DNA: TGTGCCACCAGCAGGGAACATACAGGGGTGGCTCTAGGAGAGCAGTTCTTC. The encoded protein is CATSREHTGVALGEQFF.

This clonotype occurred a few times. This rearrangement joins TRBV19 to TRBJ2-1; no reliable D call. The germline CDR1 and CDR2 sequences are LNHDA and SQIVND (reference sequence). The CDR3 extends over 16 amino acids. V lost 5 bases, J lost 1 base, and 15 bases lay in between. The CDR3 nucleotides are TGTGCCAGTAGTGGATTCGGGCTCGCATCCTACAATGAGCAGTTCTTC. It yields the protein CASSGFGLASYNEQFF.

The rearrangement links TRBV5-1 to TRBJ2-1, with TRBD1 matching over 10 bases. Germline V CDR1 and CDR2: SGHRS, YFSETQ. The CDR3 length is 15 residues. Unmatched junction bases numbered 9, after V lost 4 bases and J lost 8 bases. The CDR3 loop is CASSRQGTGADEQFF. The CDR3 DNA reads TGCGCCAGCAGCCGACAAGGGACAGGGGCGGATGAGCAGTTCTTC.

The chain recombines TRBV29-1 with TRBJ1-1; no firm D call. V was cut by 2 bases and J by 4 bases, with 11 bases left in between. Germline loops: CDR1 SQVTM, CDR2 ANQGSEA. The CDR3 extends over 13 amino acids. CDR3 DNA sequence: TGCAGCGTTGAATCCGGGTTTGGCACTGAAGCTTTCTTT. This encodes CSVESGFGTEAFF.

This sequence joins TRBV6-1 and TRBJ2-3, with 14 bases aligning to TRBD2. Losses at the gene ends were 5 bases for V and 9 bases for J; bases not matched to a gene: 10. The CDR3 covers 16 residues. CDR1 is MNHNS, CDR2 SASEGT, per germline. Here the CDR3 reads CASSQPGLAGVETQYF. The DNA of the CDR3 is TGTGCCAGCAGTCAACCGGGACTAGCGGGAGTGGAGACGCAGTATTTT.

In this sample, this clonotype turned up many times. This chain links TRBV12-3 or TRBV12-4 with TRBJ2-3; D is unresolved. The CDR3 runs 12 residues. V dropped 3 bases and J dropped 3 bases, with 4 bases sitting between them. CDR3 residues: CASSFMTDTQYF. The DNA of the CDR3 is TGTGCCAGCAGTTTTATGACAGATACGCAGTATTTT.

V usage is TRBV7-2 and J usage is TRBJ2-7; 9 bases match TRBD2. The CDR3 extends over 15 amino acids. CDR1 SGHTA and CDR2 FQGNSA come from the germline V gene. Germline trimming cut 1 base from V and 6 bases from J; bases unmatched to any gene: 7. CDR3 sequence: CASSLGGAGGPEQYF. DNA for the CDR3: TGTGCCAGCAGCTTAGGAGGTGCGGGGGGGCCCGAGCAGTACTTC.

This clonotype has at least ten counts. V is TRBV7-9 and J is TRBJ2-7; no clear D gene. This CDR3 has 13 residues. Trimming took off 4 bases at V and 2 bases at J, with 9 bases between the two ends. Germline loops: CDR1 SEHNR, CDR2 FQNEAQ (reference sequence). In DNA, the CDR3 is TGTGCCAGCAGCTCCCTGGCTGCCTACGAGCAGTACTTC. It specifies CASSSLAAYEQYF.

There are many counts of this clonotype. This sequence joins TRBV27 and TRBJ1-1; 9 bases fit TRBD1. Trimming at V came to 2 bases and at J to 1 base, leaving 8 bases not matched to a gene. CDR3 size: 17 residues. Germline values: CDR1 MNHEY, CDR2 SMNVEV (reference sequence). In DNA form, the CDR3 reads TGTGCCAGCAGTTTAAGGGGGACAGGGTCTCCGAACACTGAAGCTTTCTTT. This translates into CASSLRGTGSPNTEAFF.